This TCR beta chain was recorded in a study of shared clonotypes between healthy human individuals. Germline V gives CDR1 SEHNR, CDR2 FQNEAQ (reference sequence). Between the trimmed V and J ends, which lost 5 bases and 3 bases, there was a span of 16 bases. The CDR3 length is 15 residues. As processed by the authors: Sequence data from immunoSEQ were junction-only and lacked quality scores; consequently, filtering differed. Some clones are missing from TCRdb's copy, which holds only in-frame ones; the method was immunoSEQ multiplex PCR. That table is the source of V, J and clone size, and D and trimming were worked out from the DNA. The sample has roughly 660,000 clones, 90% seen once.

This clonotype was sampled from a man younger than 35 in good health. Some clones in this sample may be carry-over from other donors' samples. Sequenced material: memory CD8+ T cells from PBMCs. Subset denoted: CD45RO+ cells pooled with CCR7-negative TemRA cells. V is TRBV7-9 and J is TRBJ1-1, with D possibly matching TRBD1 (6 bases). CDR3 in DNA: TGTGCCAGCAGCGCAGCAAGTAAGGGGGACACTGAAGCTTTCTTT. This encodes CASSAASKGDTEAFF.